These 29 T cell receptor beta chains were all obtained from the same sample, sequenced in a study of blood T cell repertoires in COVID-19. Only in-frame clones appear in the TCRdb table, and some are missing; sequencing was by immunoSEQ multiplex PCR. Seen here are 200,000 or so clones, roughly 84% observed once, and the top ten hold around a sixth. Sequencing was done on a sample of peripheral blood. The receptors stem from a person aged 70 to 80 with COVID-19, enrolled during active disease.

This clone appeared a single time. The genes are TRBV28 and TRBJ1-1; D is possibly TRBD1 (6 bases). V lost 6 bases, J lost 0 bases, and 8 bases lay in between. Per germline, CDR1 MDHEN and CDR2 SYDVKM. CDR3 length: 13 residues. This chain's CDR3 is CASRDRLNTEAFF. The CDR3 DNA is TGTGCCAGCAGGGACAGATTGAACACTGAAGCTTTCTTT.

CDR3 in amino acids: CASYPSRGAYF. CDR3 nucleotide sequence: TGTGCCAGCTACCCCAGCCGGGGTGCGTATTTT. The chain couples TRBV6-8 to TRBJ2-3, with D perhaps matching TRBD2 (5 bases). The CDR3 is made up of 11 amino acids. V shed 8 bases and J shed 14 bases, with 17 bases lying between them. Germline V gene lookup returns CDR1 MNHGY and CDR2 SAAAGT.

V is TRBV29-1 and J is TRBJ2-7; TRBD1 might be the D (6 bases). Germline V lookup: CDR1 SQVTM, CDR2 ANQGSEA. The CDR3 runs 14 residues. The ends were cut back, 0 bases at V and 7 bases at J, with 16 bases in the middle. The CDR3 region is CSVEEGTSSWEQYF. CDR3 in DNA: TGCAGCGTTGAAGAGGGGACAAGCTCTTGGGAGCAGTACTTC.

The rearrangement joins TRBV5-1 to TRBJ1-4; possibly TRBD1 for D (5 bases). The CDR3 sequence is 16 residues long. V was shortened by 0 bases and J by 5 bases, with 14 bases between the two germline ends. Germline values: CDR1 SGHRS, CDR2 YFSETQ. The CDR3 coding sequence is TGCGCCAGCAGCTTGGACAGACGGGGGGAAAATGAAAAACTGTTTTTT. It yields the protein CASSLDRRGENEKLFF.

This clone appeared a single time. V is TRBV7-2 and J is TRBJ1-1, with D maybe TRBD1 (6 bases). V lost 7 bases and J lost 1, with 13 bases in between. In germline, CDR1 is SGHTA, CDR2 FQGNSA. The CDR3 is 14 residues long. The CDR3: CASTGIGGNTEAFF. The DNA of the CDR3 is TGTGCCAGCACCGGAATAGGGGGGAACACTGAAGCTTTCTTT. Together with reference TRBV7-2 and TRBJ1-1, the CDR3 gives the full variable domain: GAGVSQSPSNKVTEKGKDVELRCDPISGHTALYWYRQSLGQGLEFLIYFQGNSAPDKSGLPSDRFSAERTGGSVSTLTIQRTQQEDSAVYLCASTGIGGNTEAFFGQGTRLTVV.

V usage is TRBV6-5 and J usage is TRBJ1-6; D might be TRBD1 (5 bases). The CDR3 is 14 residues long. Trimming pared 4 bases from V and 7 bases from J, leaving 11 bases between. Germline V gene data show CDR1 as MNHEY and CDR2 as SVGAGI. The CDR3 here is CASSSRVENSPLHF. Written as DNA, the CDR3 is TGTGCCAGCAGTTCCAGGGTAGAGAATTCACCCCTCCACTTT.

The rearrangement joins TRBV7-2 to TRBJ2-5; D is uncertain. V lost 3 bases and J 1 base, leaving 6 bases between the germline ends. The CDR3 sequence is 13 residues long. Looked up from germline, CDR1 is SGHTA and CDR2 is FQGNSA. CDR3 residues: CASSLYSQETQYF. As DNA, the CDR3 is TGTGCCAGCAGCTTGTACAGCCAAGAGACCCAGTACTTC.

The chain couples TRBV27 to TRBJ1-2; TRBD1 matches 9 bases. The CDR3 totals 15 residues. Germline CDR1 reads MNHEY; CDR2 reads SMNVEV (reference sequence). V shed 2 bases and J 5 bases; nucleotides not matched to a gene: 6. CDR3 amino acids: CASSLAGTGIYGYTF. Written as DNA, the CDR3 is TGTGCCAGCAGTTTAGCCGGGACAGGGATATATGGCTACACCTTC.

This chain uses TRBV28 with TRBJ2-2; D may be TRBD2 (6 bases). The CDR3 has 16 residues. CDR1 and CDR2 (germline): MDHEN, SYDVKM. V was cut by 2 bases and J by 6 bases, with 16 bases left in between. Here the CDR3 DNA reads TGTGCCAGCAGTTTACATTCCGGGAGCGTCTCCGGGGAGCTGTTTTTT. It yields the protein CASSLHSGSVSGELFF.

This chain uses TRBV11-3 with TRBJ2-1; maybe TRBD2 (6 bases). CDR1 and CDR2 (germline): SGHNT, YENEEA. The CDR3 is 16 amino acids. V was pared by 8 bases and J by 0 bases, with 17 bases between. DNA of the CDR3: TGTGCCAGCTCGTTGGGAGGCCCGAGCTCCTACAATGAGCAGTTCTTC. This translates into CASSLGGPSSYNEQFF.

This clone was picked up one time. The CDR3 region has the DNA TGTGCCAGCAGCGGAGTGGGGGGTATGGGTTCACCCCTCCACTTT. This codes for CASSGVGGMGSPLHF. This chain uses TRBV2 with TRBJ1-6, with D perhaps TRBD1 (5 bases). The germline V gene encodes CDR1 SNHLY and CDR2 FYNNEI. Between the trimmed V and J ends, which lost 6 bases and 9 bases, there was a span of 18 bases. This CDR3 region has 15 residues.

The chain carries TRBV25-1 and TRBJ2-5; D gene uncertain. Looked up from germline, CDR1 is MGHDK and CDR2 is SYGVNS. Deletions cut 2 bases from V and 0 bases from J, with 7 bases between. The CDR3 has 14 residues. The CDR3 bases are TGTGCCAGCAGTGAAGCCGAGTACCAAGAGACCCAGTACTTC. This codes for CASSEAEYQETQYF.

The chain recombines TRBV7-3 with TRBJ2-1; D might be TRBD2 (6 bases). This CDR3 spans 13 amino acids. V was cut by 5 bases and J by 9 bases, with 14 bases left in between. CDR1 and CDR2 from the germline V gene are SGHTA and FQGTGA. DNA of the CDR3: TGTGCCAGCAGCAGGGACTTCTCGGGTGAGCAGTTCTTC. Its translation: CASSRDFSGEQFF.

CDR3 in amino acids: CATSDLASNYGYTF. DNA for the CDR3: TGTGCCACCAGTGATTTGGCTAGTAACTATGGCTACACCTTC. The V gene is TRBV24-1, the J gene TRBJ1-2; no reliable D call. CDR1 is KGHDR and CDR2 is SFDVKD in the germline V gene. The CDR3 covers 14 residues. Trimming left V 0 bases short and J 1 base short, with 5 bases between.

This clone was observed a single time. The V and J genes are TRBV5-4 and TRBJ2-5; TRBD2 matches at 7 bases. The CDR3 loop spans 15 amino acids. Germline trimming cut 3 bases from V and 2 bases from J; bases unmatched to any gene: 7. From germline, CDR1 is SGHNT and CDR2 YYREEE (reference sequence). DNA for the CDR3: TGTGCCAGCAGCTCCCCGGGGGGACTACAAGAGACCCAGTACTTC. It specifies CASSSPGGLQETQYF.

The V call is TRBV24-1, the J call TRBJ2-3; 7 bases fit TRBD2. Looked up from germline, CDR1 is KGHDR and CDR2 is SFDVKD. The CDR3 is 13 residues long. V lost 5 bases, J lost 13 bases, and 11 bases stayed unmatched. The CDR3 protein is CATSGERGCLKYF. CDR3 nucleotide sequence: TGTGCCACCAGTGGTGAGCGGGGTTGTCTAAAGTATTTT.

This clone occurred once. CDR3 bases: TGTGCCAGCAGGGAGGGCTCCTACGAGCAGTACTTC. It encodes CASREGSYEQYF. V usage is TRBV28 and J usage is TRBJ2-7; maybe TRBD2 (6 bases). Germline values: CDR1 MDHEN, CDR2 SYDVKM. This CDR3 has 12 residues. V gave up 6 bases and J gave up 0 bases, with 6 bases separating them.

The chain joins TRBV28 to TRBJ1-4; D gene ambiguous. The germline gives CDR1 MDHEN, CDR2 SYDVKM. V lost 7 bases and J 8 bases, leaving 20 bases between the germline ends. The CDR3 has 15 residues. The CDR3 is CASTINPTAREKLFF. CDR3 DNA: TGTGCCAGCACCATAAATCCCACCGCGCGGGAAAAACTGTTTTTT.

V usage is TRBV2 and J usage is TRBJ2-3; the D gene is possibly TRBD1 (6 bases). Trimming removed 7 bases at V and 6 bases at J, with 26 bases between. CDR3 size: 17 residues. CDR1 and CDR2 from the germline V gene are SNHLY and FYNNEI. CDR3 sequence: CASTFPISRRDTDTQYF. Here the CDR3 DNA reads TGTGCCAGCACCTTTCCCATCAGCCGTAGGGACACGGATACGCAGTATTTT.

This clone was seen just once. The V call is TRBV19, the J call TRBJ1-5; no reliable D call. The ends were cut back, 3 bases at V and 4 bases at J, with 10 bases in the middle. Germline CDR1 and CDR2: LNHDA and SQIVND (reference sequence). The CDR3 sequence is 14 residues long. CDR3 sequence: CASSIPQNNQPQHF. DNA for the CDR3: TGTGCCAGTAGTATCCCGCAGAATAATCAGCCCCAGCATTTT.

This clone was seen a single time. The chain links TRBV19 to TRBJ2-7, with 8 bases that match TRBD1. Looked up from germline, CDR1 is LNHDA and CDR2 is SQIVND (reference sequence). This CDR3 has 15 amino acids. J was trimmed by 3 bases and V by 8 bases; bases with no gene match: 12. Here the CDR3 reads CASSLGQGSYYEQYF. CDR3 in DNA: TGTGCCAGTTCTCTTGGACAGGGCTCTTACTACGAGCAGTACTTC.

The V call is TRBV7-2, the J call TRBJ1-6, with D maybe TRBD1 (5 bases). The CDR3 is made up of 18 amino acids. Deletions cut 7 bases from V and 0 bases from J, with 19 bases between. Germline CDR1 reads SGHTA; CDR2 reads FQGNSA. The CDR3 protein is CASTRKAGESSYNSPLHF. CDR3 nucleotide sequence: TGTGCCAGCACAAGAAAAGCGGGGGAGAGCTCCTATAATTCACCCCTCCACTTT.

Concerning this clone itself: Additional DNA sequences in this sample encode the identical CDR3. The V call is TRBV28, the J call TRBJ1-5; D uncertain. The CDR3 has 15 residues. The germline CDR1 and CDR2 sequences are MDHEN and SYDVKM. Trimming left V 1 base short and J 2 bases short, with 9 bases between. The CDR3 DNA reads TGTGCCAGCAGTTTATCCCTGGCTGGCAATCAGCCCCAGCATTTT. It is translated as CASSLSLAGNQPQHF.

V gene TRBV6-5 combines with J gene TRBJ2-1; 9 nucleotides agree with TRBD1. Germline V gene lookup returns CDR1 MNHEY and CDR2 SVGAGI. This CDR3 is built from 15 residues. The V segment lost 7 bases and the J segment 8 bases; nucleotides outside the gene matches: 12. The CDR3: CASNTPGQGVYEQFF. The CDR3 DNA reads as TGTGCCAGCAATACTCCGGGACAGGGTGTCTATGAGCAGTTCTTC.

The chain employs TRBV30 and TRBJ2-1, with D tentatively TRBD2 (5 bases). There are 16 residues in the CDR3. V shed 1 base and J shed 1 base, with 14 bases lying between them. The germline CDR1 and CDR2 sequences are GTSNPN and SVGIG (reference sequence). The CDR3 protein is CAWSESGRGSYNEQFF. CDR3 DNA sequence: TGTGCCTGGAGTGAATCGGGCCGAGGGTCCTACAATGAGCAGTTCTTC.

The rearrangement links TRBV5-1 to TRBJ1-6, with 7 bases that match TRBD1. With V trimmed by 3 bases and J by 5 bases, 5 bases remained unmatched. This CDR3 is built from 15 residues. Germline V gene lookup returns CDR1 SGHRS and CDR2 YFSETQ. This CDR3 is CASSSGTDNNSPLHF. The CDR3 bases are TGCGCCAGCAGCTCAGGGACAGATAATAATTCACCCCTCCACTTT.

The chain recombines TRBV27 with TRBJ1-4; the D is unclear. The germline V gene has CDR1 MNHEY and CDR2 SMNVEV (reference sequence). The germline V and J ends were trimmed by 2 bases and 8 bases, with 15 bases remaining between them. The CDR3 is 15 amino acids. The CDR3 sequence is CASSLRTGVSEKLFF. The CDR3 nucleotides are TGTGCCAGCAGTTTACGAACCGGGGTCAGCGAAAAACTGTTTTTT.

The chain recombines TRBV2 with TRBJ2-5, with 11 nucleotides matching TRBD1. The CDR3 sequence is 14 residues long. J gave up 4 bases and V 7 bases, and 5 bases lay outside the gene matches. Germline V gene sequence: CDR1 SNHLY, CDR2 FYNNEI. The CDR3: CASKRDRGRETQYF. CDR3 coding DNA: TGTGCCAGCAAAAGGGACAGGGGGAGAGAGACCCAGTACTTC.

This chain links TRBV7-2 with TRBJ1-1; D is undetermined. Trimming took off 0 bases at V and 1 base at J, with 3 bases between the two ends. CDR3 length: 13 amino acids. Germline CDR1 is SGHTA and CDR2 is FQGNSA. The CDR3 coding sequence is TGTGCCAGCAGCTTAGCACAGAACACTGAAGCTTTCTTT. It is translated as CASSLAQNTEAFF.